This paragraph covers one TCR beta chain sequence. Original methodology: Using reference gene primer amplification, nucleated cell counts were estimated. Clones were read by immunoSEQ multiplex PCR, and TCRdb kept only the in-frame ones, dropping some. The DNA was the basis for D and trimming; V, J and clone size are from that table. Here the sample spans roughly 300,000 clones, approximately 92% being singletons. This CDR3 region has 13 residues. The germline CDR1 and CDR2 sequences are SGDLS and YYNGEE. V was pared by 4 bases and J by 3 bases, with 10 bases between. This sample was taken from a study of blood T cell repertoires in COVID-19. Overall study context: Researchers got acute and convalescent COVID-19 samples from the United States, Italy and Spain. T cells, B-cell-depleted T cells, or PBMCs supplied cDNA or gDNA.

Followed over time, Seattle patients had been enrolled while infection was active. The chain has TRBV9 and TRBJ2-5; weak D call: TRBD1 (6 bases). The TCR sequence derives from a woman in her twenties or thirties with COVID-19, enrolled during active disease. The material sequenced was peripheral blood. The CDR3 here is CASSPRTEETQYF. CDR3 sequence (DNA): TGTGCCAGCAGCCCCCGGACAGAAGAGACCCAGTACTTC.